This TCR beta chain originates from a study of T cell responses to AZD1222 COVID-19 vaccine. General study findings and limits: Donors skewed white British and female; clonal diversity was possibly underestimated. Reports say nearly half of spike-specific TCRs go after unmutated variant regions. Repertoire sampling was restricted to post-peak T cell response timepoints. After two AZD1222 doses, spike-specific TCR breadth and depth rose versus day 0.

The CDR3 is made up of 16 amino acids. V shed 1 base and J 1 base; nucleotides not matched to a gene: 3. CDR1 SGHTA and CDR2 FQGTGA come from the germline V gene. TCRdb's table, derived via immunoSEQ multiplex PCR, lists solely in-frame clones and lacks some. The sample records 95,000 to 110,000 clones, about nine tenths being singletons. To note about this clone: Its antigen is not identified.

The sample consisted of peripheral blood, taken on day 0 of AZD1222 vaccination. The sequence was collected from an adult in good health. The chain links TRBV7-3 to TRBJ2-1, with 8 bases aligning to TRBD1. The CDR3 region has the DNA TGTGCCAGCAGCTTAAACCGGGACAGGTCCTACAATGAGCAGTTCTTC. Protein: CASSLNRDRSYNEQFF.